This TCR beta chain was captured in a study of graft-versus-host responses after intestinal transplantation. Study-wide context: Anti-thymocyte globulin induction preceded three to four years of tacrolimus and steroid maintenance in all recipients. Study-wide points: GvH clonotypes were identified within recipient marrow, with a subset emerging first in ileum or blood.

With regard to this clone: Its antigen is undetermined.

The protocol was immunoSEQ multiplex PCR, while the TCRdb copy is restricted to in-frame clones and leaves out a portion. The sample has 81,000 or so clones, 85% to 95% seen once. Between the trimmed V and J ends, which lost 2 bases and 1 base, there was a span of 8 bases. CDR3 size: 14 residues. Germline CDR1 reads MGHRA; CDR2 reads YSYEKL. The chain uses TRBV4-1 and TRBJ1-1; D is perhaps TRBD1 (5 bases). The receptor was isolated from a human donor who was the organ donor for an intestinal transplant. The material sequenced was unstimulated CD8+ T cells sorted from spleen or lymph node cells, taken before transplant. The CDR3 reads CASSQPGQNTEAFF. CDR3 bases: TGCGCCAGCAGCCAACCAGGGCAGAACACTGAAGCTTTCTTT.